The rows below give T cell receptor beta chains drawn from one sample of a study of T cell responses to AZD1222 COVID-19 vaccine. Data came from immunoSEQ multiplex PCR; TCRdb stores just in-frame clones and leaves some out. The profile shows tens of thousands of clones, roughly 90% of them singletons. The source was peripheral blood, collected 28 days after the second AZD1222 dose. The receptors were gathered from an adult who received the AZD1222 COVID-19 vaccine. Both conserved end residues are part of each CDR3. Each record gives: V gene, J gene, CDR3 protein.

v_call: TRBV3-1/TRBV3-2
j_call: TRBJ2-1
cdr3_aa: CASSRTSGYTYNEQFF

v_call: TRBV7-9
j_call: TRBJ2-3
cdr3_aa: CASRWGSTDTQYF

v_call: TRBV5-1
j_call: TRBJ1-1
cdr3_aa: CASSGTGGTEAFF

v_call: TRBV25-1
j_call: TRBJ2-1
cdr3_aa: CASRRTGGNEQFF

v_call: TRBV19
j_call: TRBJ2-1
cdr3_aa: CASMTSGSYNEQFF

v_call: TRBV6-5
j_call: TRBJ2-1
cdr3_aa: CASSSGGVREQFF

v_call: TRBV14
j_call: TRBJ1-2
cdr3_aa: CASSQGPGPGNYGYTF

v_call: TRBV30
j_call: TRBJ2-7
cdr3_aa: CAWSVGVYEQYF

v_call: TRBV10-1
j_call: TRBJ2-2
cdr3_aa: CASSAPTRGRGELFF

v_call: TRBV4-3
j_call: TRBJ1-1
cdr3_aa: CASSQGSNTEAFF

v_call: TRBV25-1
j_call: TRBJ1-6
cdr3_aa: CASSPQGPPLNSPLHF

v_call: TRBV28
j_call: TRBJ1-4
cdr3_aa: CASGEEFNEKLFF

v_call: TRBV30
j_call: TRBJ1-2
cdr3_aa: CAWSPGQNYGYTF

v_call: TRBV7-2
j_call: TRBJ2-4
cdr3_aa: CASRPSGRAANIQYF

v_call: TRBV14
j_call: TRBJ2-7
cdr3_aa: CASSSQIGSYEQYF

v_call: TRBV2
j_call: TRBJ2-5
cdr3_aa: CASRGGLEETQYF

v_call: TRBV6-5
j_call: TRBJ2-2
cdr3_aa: CASSRGLDLAGELFF

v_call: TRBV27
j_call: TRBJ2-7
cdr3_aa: CASSSGTSGNFNEQYF

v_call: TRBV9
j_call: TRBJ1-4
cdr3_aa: CASNAAGGDEKLFF

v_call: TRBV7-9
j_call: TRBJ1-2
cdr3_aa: CASSPDSYYGYTF

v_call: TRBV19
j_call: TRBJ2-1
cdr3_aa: CASSMGGAPLRSYNEQFF

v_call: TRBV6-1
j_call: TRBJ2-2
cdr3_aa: CASSAGAGSPTGELFF

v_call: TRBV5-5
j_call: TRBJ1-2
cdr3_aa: CASSLERGLLNYGYTF

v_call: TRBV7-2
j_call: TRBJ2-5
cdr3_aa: CASSLVAGVGETQYF

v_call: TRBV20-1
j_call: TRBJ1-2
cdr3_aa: CSASTTSSGYGYTF

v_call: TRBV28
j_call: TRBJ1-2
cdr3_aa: CASSFQGTGYGYTF

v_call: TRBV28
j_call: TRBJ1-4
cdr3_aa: CASIKAGIRNEKLFF

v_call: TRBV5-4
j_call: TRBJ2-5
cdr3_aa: CASSWGDLGGRETQYF

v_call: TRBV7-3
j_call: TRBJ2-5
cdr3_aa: CASSLREKETQYF

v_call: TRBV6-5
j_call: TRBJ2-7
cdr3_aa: CASSYSSTENYEQYF

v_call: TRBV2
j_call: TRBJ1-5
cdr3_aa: CASSENRGSNQPQHF

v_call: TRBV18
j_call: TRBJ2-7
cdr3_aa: CASSPEGDGYEQYF

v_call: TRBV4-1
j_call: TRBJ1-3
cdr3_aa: CASSPGQFGNTIYF

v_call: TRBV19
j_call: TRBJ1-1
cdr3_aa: CASTPGGLEAFF

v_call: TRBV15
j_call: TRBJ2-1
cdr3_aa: CATSSLPSGRDEQFF

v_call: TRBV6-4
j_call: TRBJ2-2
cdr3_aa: CASSEQHSTGELFF

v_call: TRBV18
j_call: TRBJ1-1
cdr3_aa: CASSAGGAGTEAFF

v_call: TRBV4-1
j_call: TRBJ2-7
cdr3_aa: CASSQTRDGASYEQYF

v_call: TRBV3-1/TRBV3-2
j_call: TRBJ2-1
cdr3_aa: CASSLQSTSNEQFF

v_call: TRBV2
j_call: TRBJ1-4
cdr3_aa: CASLRSTNEKLFF

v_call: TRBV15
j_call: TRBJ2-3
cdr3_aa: CATSRATGGGLDTQYF

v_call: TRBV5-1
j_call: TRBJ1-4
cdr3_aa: CASRLGGENEKLFF

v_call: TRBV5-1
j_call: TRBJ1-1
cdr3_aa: CASSLVAQNTEAFF